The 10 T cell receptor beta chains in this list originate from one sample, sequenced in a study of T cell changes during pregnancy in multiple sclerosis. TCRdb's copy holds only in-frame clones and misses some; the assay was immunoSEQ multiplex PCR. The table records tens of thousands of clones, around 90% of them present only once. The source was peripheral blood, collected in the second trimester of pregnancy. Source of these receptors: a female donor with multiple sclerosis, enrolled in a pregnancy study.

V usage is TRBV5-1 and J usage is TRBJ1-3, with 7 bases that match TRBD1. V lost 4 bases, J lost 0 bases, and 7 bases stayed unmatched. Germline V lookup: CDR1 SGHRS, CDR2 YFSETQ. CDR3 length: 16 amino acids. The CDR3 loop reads CASSHRDSYSGNTIYF. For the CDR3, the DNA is TGCGCCAGCAGCCACCGGGACAGCTACTCTGGAAACACCATATATTTT.

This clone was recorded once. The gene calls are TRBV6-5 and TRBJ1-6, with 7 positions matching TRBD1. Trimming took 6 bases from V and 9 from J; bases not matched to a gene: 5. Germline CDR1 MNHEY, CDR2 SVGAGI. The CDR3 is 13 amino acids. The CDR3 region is CASRGTAPSPLHF. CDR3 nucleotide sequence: TGTGCCAGCAGGGGGACAGCTCCTTCACCCCTCCACTTT.

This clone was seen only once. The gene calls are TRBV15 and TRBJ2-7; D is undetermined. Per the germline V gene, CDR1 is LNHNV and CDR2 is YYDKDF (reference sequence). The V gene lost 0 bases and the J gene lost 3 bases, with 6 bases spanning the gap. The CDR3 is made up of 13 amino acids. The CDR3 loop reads CATSRDPYYEQYF. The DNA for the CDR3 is TGTGCCACCAGCAGAGACCCCTACTACGAGCAGTACTTC.

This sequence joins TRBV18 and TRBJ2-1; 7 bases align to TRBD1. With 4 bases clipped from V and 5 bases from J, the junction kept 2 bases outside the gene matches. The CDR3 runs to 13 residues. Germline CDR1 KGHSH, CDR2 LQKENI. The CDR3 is CASSLGQNNEQFF. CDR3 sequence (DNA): TGTGCCAGCTCACTGGGACAGAACAATGAGCAGTTCTTC.

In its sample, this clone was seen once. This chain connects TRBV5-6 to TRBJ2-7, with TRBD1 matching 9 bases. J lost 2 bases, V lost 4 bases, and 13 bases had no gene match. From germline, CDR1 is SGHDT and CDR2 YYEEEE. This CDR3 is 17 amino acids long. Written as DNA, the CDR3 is TGTGCCAGCAGCCGTCCCGGGACAGGGATTGGACCCTACGAGCAGTACTTC. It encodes CASSRPGTGIGPYEQYF.

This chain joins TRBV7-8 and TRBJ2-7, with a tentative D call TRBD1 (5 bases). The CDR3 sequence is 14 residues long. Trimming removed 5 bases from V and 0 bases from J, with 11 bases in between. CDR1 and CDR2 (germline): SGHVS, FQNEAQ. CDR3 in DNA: TGTGCCAGCAGCCCTGGACACTCCTCCTACGAGCAGTACTTC. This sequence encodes CASSPGHSSYEQYF.

The CDR3 here is CASSSQGAGETQYF. For the CDR3, the DNA is TGTGCCAGCAGCTCACAGGGGGCCGGAGAGACCCAGTACTTC. The chain has TRBV2 and TRBJ2-5, with 9 bases fitting TRBD1. Trimming removed 6 bases from V and 4 bases from J; junction bases left unmatched: 6. The CDR3 is 14 residues long. Germline loops: CDR1 SNHLY, CDR2 FYNNEI.

The CDR3: CASSFAGGYEQYF. The CDR3 nucleotides read TGTGCCAGCAGCTTCGCCGGTGGCTACGAGCAGTACTTC. The chain joins TRBV7-9 to TRBJ2-7, with D unresolved. Germline V gene data show CDR1 as SEHNR and CDR2 as FQNEAQ (reference sequence). This CDR3 is built from 13 residues. The V gene lost 3 bases and the J gene lost 3 bases, with 9 bases spanning the gap.

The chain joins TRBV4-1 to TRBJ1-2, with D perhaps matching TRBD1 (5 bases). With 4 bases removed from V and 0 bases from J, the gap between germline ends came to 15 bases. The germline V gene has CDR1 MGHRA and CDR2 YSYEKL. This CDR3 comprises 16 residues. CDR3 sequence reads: CASSPGWGVSNYGYTF. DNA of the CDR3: TGCGCCAGCAGCCCGGGATGGGGGGTTTCTAACTATGGCTACACCTTC.

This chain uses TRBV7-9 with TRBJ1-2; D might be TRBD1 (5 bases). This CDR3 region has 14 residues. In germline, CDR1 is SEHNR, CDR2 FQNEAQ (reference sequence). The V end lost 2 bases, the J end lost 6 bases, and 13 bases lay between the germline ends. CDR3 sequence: CASSLLRGGNGYTF. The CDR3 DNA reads TGTGCCAGCAGCTTATTACGGGGGGGAAATGGCTACACCTTC.